This is a list of T cell receptor beta chains from one sample in a study of T cell responses to AZD1222 COVID-19 vaccine. Sequenced by immunoSEQ multiplex PCR; TCRdb stores in-frame clones only, minus some. This table has under 150,000 clones, over 75% appearing once. The sequencing used peripheral blood, collected on day 0 of AZD1222 vaccination. These receptors were collected from an adult in good health. Each CDR3 is given with its conserved first and last residue. A D gene is named only where the DNA matches it firmly. For some rows the clone size is stated as once, few or many, or as a class when expanded; others skip it.

J | length | V | size | D | DNA | CDR3
TRBJ1-2 | 13 | TRBV29-1 | NA | TRBD1 | TGCAGCGCCCGGACAGGGGGAAGCTATGGCTACACCTTC | CSARTGGSYGYTF
TRBJ1-5 | 14 | TRBV2 | NA | NA | TGTGCCAGCAACCTACAGGGATCCACTCAGCCCCAGCATTTT | CASNLQGSTQPQHF
TRBJ2-1 | 15 | TRBV30 | NA | TRBD2 | TGTGCCTGGAGTGTAGGCCTAGCGGGAGGTGGTGAGCAGTTCTTC | CAWSVGLAGGGEQFF
TRBJ1-5 | 15 | TRBV10-3 | few | NA | TGTGCCATCGGAGCCGCTGGACAGTACAATCAGCCCCAGCATTTT | CAIGAAGQYNQPQHF
TRBJ2-7 | 14 | TRBV19 | NA | NA | TGTGCCAGTAGTATCGGCACCGCTCACGACGAGCAGTACTTC | CASSIGTAHDEQYF
TRBJ2-5 | 13 | TRBV6-5 | NA | TRBD2 | TGTGCCAGCCGCCTAGGCGGGGGTGAGACCCAGTACTTC | CASRLGGGETQYF
TRBJ2-5 | 15 | TRBV19 | NA | NA | TGTGCCAGTACCCGGACGGGGGGCGAGATGGAGACCCAGTACTTC | CASTRTGGEMETQYF
TRBJ1-2 | 13 | TRBV5-1 | NA | NA | TGCGCCAGCAGCTTAGTGGGGCTGGAGGGCTACACCTTC | CASSLVGLEGYTF
TRBJ2-5 | 14 | TRBV10-3 | once | NA | TGTGCCATCAGTGAAAGCTCCGTCCGTGAGACCCAGTACTTC | CAISESSVRETQYF
TRBJ2-5 | 14 | TRBV19 | NA | TRBD1 | TGTGCCAGTAGTTCGCCGGGACAGGGGGAGACCCAGTACTTC | CASSSPGQGETQYF
TRBJ1-5 | 13 | TRBV7-9 | NA | NA | TGTGCCAGCAGCTTACTCGAATCTCAGCCCCAGCATTTT | CASSLLESQPQHF
TRBJ1-1 | 16 | TRBV7-9 | NA | TRBD1 | TGTGCCAGCAGCCCCAGGACAGGGGGGGAGAACACTGAAGCTTTCTTT | CASSPRTGGENTEAFF
TRBJ2-7 | 12 | TRBV12-3/TRBV12-4 | NA | NA | TGTGCCAGCAGTTTAGGGACCTACGAGCAGTACTTC | CASSLGTYEQYF
TRBJ1-2 | 13 | TRBV5-1 | NA | NA | TGCGCCAGCAGCAAGGACCGCGTCCCCGGCTACACCTTC | CASSKDRVPGYTF
TRBJ1-2 | 13 | TRBV7-2 | NA | TRBD1 | TGTGCCAGCAGCCGTGACAGGGTCGGTGGCTACACCTTC | CASSRDRVGGYTF
TRBJ1-2 | 14 | TRBV3-1/TRBV3-2 | NA | NA | TGTGCCAGCAGCCAAGTAGTGGGGATCTATGGCTACACCTTC | CASSQVVGIYGYTF
TRBJ2-1 | 15 | TRBV11-3 | NA | TRBD1 | TGTGCCAGCAGCTTAAGAGGGACAGACTACAATGAGCAGTTCTTC | CASSLRGTDYNEQFF
TRBJ1-4 | 18 | TRBV3-1/TRBV3-2 | NA | NA | TGTGCCAGCAGCCAAGAGCGGGCAGGGACCAACATAAATGAAAAACTGTTTTTT | CASSQERAGTNINEKLFF
TRBJ2-3 | 16 | TRBV21-1 | NA | NA | TGTGCCAGCAGCAGAAGACAGGGGATGTCGACAGATACGCAGTATTTT | CASSRRQGMSTDTQYF
TRBJ2-2 | 16 | TRBV28 | NA | NA | TGTGCCAGCAGTCCAGAAGGTCCCGGGCACACCGGGGAGCTGTTTTTT | CASSPEGPGHTGELFF
TRBJ1-2 | 17 | TRBV7-6 | NA | NA | TGTGCCAGCAGCTCATTAGAACAAGATTCAGGGGCCTATGGCTACACCTTC | CASSSLEQDSGAYGYTF
TRBJ2-3 | 13 | TRBV29-1 | NA | NA | TGCAGCGTTGGACAAGGCACCATGGATACGCAGTATTTT | CSVGQGTMDTQYF
TRBJ2-3 | 15 | TRBV7-8 | NA | NA | TGTGCCAGCAGCTTAGTAGGGCAGGTCACAGATACGCAGTATTTT | CASSLVGQVTDTQYF
TRBJ1-5 | 15 | TRBV4-1 | NA | NA | TGCGCCAGCAGCCGGTGGTCTCGGAGACATCAGCCCCAGCATTTT | CASSRWSRRHQPQHF
TRBJ2-1 | 13 | TRBV29-1 | NA | TRBD2 | TGCAGCGTTGGGTTAGCGGGAGGGCGTGAGCAGTTCTTC | CSVGLAGGREQFF
TRBJ2-5 | 15 | TRBV6-6 | NA | NA | TGTGCCAGCAGCTTCCTGGGGGGCGGGGGAGAGACCCAGTACTTC | CASSFLGGGGETQYF
TRBJ2-3 | 14 | TRBV6-5 | NA | TRBD2 | TGTGCCAGCGACGGACTAGCGGGAGTAGATACGCAGTATTTT | CASDGLAGVDTQYF
TRBJ2-3 | 17 | TRBV3-1/TRBV3-2 | NA | NA | TGTGCCAGCAGCCAAGAAAGAACGGGAGTAGGGGCAGATACGCAGTATTTT | CASSQERTGVGADTQYF
TRBJ1-6 | 12 | TRBV7-9 | NA | NA | TGTGCCAGCAGCTTAGATGATTCACCCCTCCACTTT | CASSLDDSPLHF
TRBJ1-6 | 14 | TRBV11-3 | NA | TRBD1 | TGTGCCAGCAGGTTGGGACAGCAGAATTCACCCCTCCACTTT | CASRLGQQNSPLHF
TRBJ2-2 | 13 | TRBV27 | NA | NA | TGTGCCAGCAGTGGAAGTTACACCGGGGAGCTGTTTTTT | CASSGSYTGELFF
TRBJ2-1 | 15 | TRBV7-2 | NA | TRBD2 | TGTGCCAGCAGCTTATCCGCTAGCGGGATAACTGAGCAGTTCTTC | CASSLSASGITEQFF
TRBJ2-2 | 14 | TRBV6-4 | NA | NA | TGTGCCAGCAGAAAGGACAGGAACACCGGGGAGCTGTTTTTT | CASRKDRNTGELFF
TRBJ2-7 | 11 | TRBV29-1 | NA | NA | TGCAGCGGGTCAGGGTCCTACGAGCAGTACTTC | CSGSGSYEQYF
TRBJ1-1 | 14 | TRBV19 | NA | NA | TGTGCCAGTAGTATAGGTCGGCAGGGTGGAGAAGCTTTCTTT | CASSIGRQGGEAFF
TRBJ1-1 | 13 | TRBV6-1 | NA | NA | TGTGCCAGCAGTGATTATTGGGGCACTGAAGCTTTCTTT | CASSDYWGTEAFF
TRBJ2-1 | 16 | TRBV4-1 | NA | NA | TGCGCCAGCAGCCGGAGCCTAACGGGAGAGAAGGGTGAGCAGTTCTTC | CASSRSLTGEKGEQFF
TRBJ1-1 | 13 | TRBV6-6 | NA | TRBD1 | TGTGCCAGCAGTACCCAGGGGGGCACTGAAGCTTTCTTT | CASSTQGGTEAFF
TRBJ2-1 | 14 | TRBV25-1 | NA | NA | TGTGCCAGCAGTGAGCTCAGGGGCGGACGCGAGCAGTTCTTC | CASSELRGGREQFF
TRBJ2-2 | 12 | TRBV6-5 | NA | NA | TGTGCCAGCTCGAGGGACACCGGGGAGCTGTTTTTT | CASSRDTGELFF
TRBJ1-1 | 12 | TRBV30 | NA | NA | TGTGCCTGGAGCGGGGACCGCCATGAAGCTTTCTTT | CAWSGDRHEAFF
TRBJ1-5 | 17 | TRBV19 | NA | NA | TGTGCCAGCCACCCCCTAGGTATGGGCAGTCCCAATCAGCCCCAGCATTTT | CASHPLGMGSPNQPQHF
TRBJ1-5 | 15 | TRBV7-9 | NA | NA | TGTGCCAGCAGCTTAGGTCTCGGGGAGCGTCAGCCCCAGCATTTT | CASSLGLGERQPQHF
TRBJ2-2 | 13 | TRBV13 | NA | NA | TGTGCCAGCAGCTCCCCCCAGGGCGGGGAGCTGTTTTTT | CASSSPQGGELFF
TRBJ1-1 | 11 | TRBV27 | NA | NA | TGTGCCAGCAGACAAAACACTGAAGCTTTCTTT | CASRQNTEAFF
TRBJ2-3 | 12 | TRBV29-1 | NA | NA | TGCAGCGTTGGATTGAACACAGATACGCAGTATTTT | CSVGLNTDTQYF
TRBJ1-4 | 13 | TRBV5-1 | NA | NA | TGCGCCAGCAGCGCAGGGTCTAATGAAAAACTGTTTTTT | CASSAGSNEKLFF
TRBJ2-5 | 17 | TRBV5-1 | NA | TRBD2 | TGCGCCAGCAGCTTCAGACTAGCGGGAGGTCGAGTAGAGACCCAGTACTTC | CASSFRLAGGRVETQYF
TRBJ1-1 | 15 | TRBV6-5 | NA | TRBD1 | TGTGCCAGCAGTTCCATGGACAGGGGGGTCACTGAAGCTTTCTTT | CASSSMDRGVTEAFF
TRBJ1-4 | 16 | TRBV5-1 | NA | NA | TGCGCCAGCAGCTTGGCAGGGCTAAGGACTAATGAAAAACTGTTTTTT | CASSLAGLRTNEKLFF
TRBJ1-6 | 16 | TRBV30 | NA | NA | TGTGCCTGGAGTGTAGGGGGAGTCGCCTATAATTCACCCCTCCACTTT | CAWSVGGVAYNSPLHF
TRBJ2-1 | 14 | TRBV9 | NA | NA | TGTGCCAGCAACCCGGGACTGCAGTACAATGAGCAGTTCTTC | CASNPGLQYNEQFF